This T cell receptor (beta chain) was captured in a study of blood T cell repertoires in COVID-19. Unmatched junction bases numbered 1, after V lost 6 bases and J lost 1 base. This CDR3 region has 17 residues. Germline V lookup: CDR1 MDHEN, CDR2 SYDVKM. Assay used: immunoSEQ multiplex PCR; TCRdb lists only in-frame clones, some missing. The table includes nearly 110,000 clones, roughly 80% detected once. This receptor was obtained from an older woman with acute or convalescent COVID-19. The chain employs TRBV28 and TRBJ2-6, with TRBD2 matching over 15 bases. Sample: peripheral blood. The CDR3 loop reads CASRGLAGGSGANVLTF. In nucleotides, the CDR3 is TGTGCCAGCAGGGGACTAGCGGGAGGTTCTGGGGCCAACGTCCTGACTTTC.